This T cell receptor beta chain originates from a study of T cell responses to AZD1222 COVID-19 vaccine. Measured with immunoSEQ multiplex PCR; TCRdb has only the in-frame clones, and not every one. The repertoire has around 130,000 clones, just under 95% of them found once; the top ten carry 6.6%. CDR1 SGHDN and CDR2 FVKESK come from the germline V gene. This CDR3 is 15 amino acids long. V dropped 4 bases and J dropped 2 bases, with 14 bases sitting between them. Note on this clone: Its target is not known.

General study findings and limits: Repertoires were obtained solely post-peak T cell response. Spike-specific TCR depth and breadth grew after two AZD1222 doses. Clonal diversity was possibly underestimated, and white British individuals and females predominated among donors.

The source material was peripheral blood, sampled on day 0 of AZD1222 vaccination. This receptor was obtained from an adult in good health. This chain joins TRBV14 and TRBJ1-2, with a weak D call TRBD1 (6 bases). The CDR3 loop is CASSPNLGQNYGYTF. The CDR3 nucleotides read TGTGCCAGCAGCCCCAACCTAGGACAGAACTATGGCTACACCTTC.